Listed here are 17 T cell receptor beta chains from one sample, sequenced in a study of shared clonotypes between healthy human individuals. Here immunoSEQ multiplex PCR was the method, and the copy in TCRdb shows in-frame clones only, minus some. The repertoire includes roughly 650,000 clones, around 97% of them detected once, and roughly 0.055% sits in the top ten. The sequenced sample was naive CD4+ T cells sorted from blood. Subset given: CD45RA+ positively selected. Receptors originate from a woman younger than 45 in good health.

V gene TRBV19 combines with J gene TRBJ1-1; D ambiguous. Trimming left V 5 bases short and J 4 bases short, with 14 bases between. This CDR3 has 14 amino acids. Germline CDR1 and CDR2: LNHDA and SQIVND (reference sequence). The CDR3 DNA sequence: TGTGCCAGTAGTTGGATAGGCTTGAGCACTGAAGCTTTCTTT. Amino acid sequence: CASSWIGLSTEAFF.

This chain connects TRBV28 to TRBJ1-4; possibly TRBD1 for D (5 bases). Germline CDR1 and CDR2: MDHEN and SYDVKM. Trimming shortened V by 3 bases and J by 8 bases, and 13 bases separated the two germline ends. This CDR3 is 14 amino acids long. CDR3 sequence reads: CASSLVRGREKLFF. CDR3 nucleotide sequence: TGTGCCAGCAGTTTGGTAAGGGGCAGAGAAAAACTGTTTTTT.

J is TRBJ1-2 and V is TRBV5-6; D unresolved. The germline V gene has CDR1 SGHDT and CDR2 YYEEEE. The CDR3 contains 13 residues. V was pared by 4 bases and J by 8 bases, with 15 bases between. CDR3 amino acids: CASSVQAPGGYTF. As DNA, the CDR3 is TGTGCCAGCAGCGTTCAGGCCCCGGGGGGCTACACCTTC.

The CDR3 bases are TGTGCCAGCAGCCAATACGACAGCCCGAGCTCCTACGAGCAGTACTTC. This gives the protein CASSQYDSPSSYEQYF. The chain employs TRBV4-2 and TRBJ2-5; TRBD1 might be the D (5 bases). The J call may be incorrect, as the DNA end agrees better with TRBJ2-7. Looked up from germline, CDR1 is LGHNA and CDR2 is YNFKEQ. This CDR3 contains 16 residues.

This clone occurred once. The CDR3: CASSIGLLQETQYF. CDR3 sequence (DNA): TGTGCCAGCAGTATAGGACTACTCCAAGAGACCCAGTACTTC. The chain joins TRBV9 to TRBJ2-5, with a possible D match to TRBD2 (6 bases). The germline V gene encodes CDR1 SGDLS and CDR2 YYNGEE. This CDR3 has 14 amino acids. V was trimmed by 5 bases and J by 1 base, leaving 12 bases between them.

The J gene is TRBJ2-7, the V gene TRBV9, with 9 bases aligning to TRBD1. J was trimmed by 5 bases and V by 0 bases; bases with no gene match: 6. Germline V gene sequence: CDR1 SGDLS, CDR2 YYNGEE. The length of the CDR3 is 15 residues. The CDR3 spells CASSVGGQGWDEQYF. DNA of the CDR3: TGTGCCAGCAGCGTAGGGGGACAGGGCTGGGACGAGCAGTACTTC. Drawing the rest from reference TRBV9 and TRBJ2-7, the complete variable domain is DSGVTQTPKHLITATGQRVTLRCSPRSGDLSVYWYQQSLDQGLQFLIQYYNGEERAKGNILERFSAQQFPDLHSELNLSSLELGDSALYFCASSVGGQGWDEQYFGPGTRLTVT.

The chain uses TRBV5-1 and TRBJ2-2; D is undetermined. Trimming took off 2 bases at V and 5 bases at J, with 7 bases between the two ends. CDR3 size: 13 residues. Germline loops: CDR1 SGHRS, CDR2 YFSETQ. The CDR3 loop reads CASSFSPTGELFF. As DNA, the CDR3 is TGCGCCAGCAGCTTTTCCCCAACCGGGGAGCTGTTTTTT.

V is TRBV7-2 and J is TRBJ1-4, with TRBD1 as a possible D gene (6 bases). V lost 2 bases to trimming and J lost 7 bases, with 14 bases between them. The germline gives CDR1 SGHTA, CDR2 FQGNSA. The CDR3 has 15 residues. CDR3 DNA sequence: TGTGCCAGCAGCTTATTCGGGGGGCGTATTGAAAAACTGTTTTTT. It specifies CASSLFGGRIEKLFF.

CDR3 residues: CASTLDTGELFF. The CDR3 bases are TGTGCCAGCACACTCGACACCGGGGAGCTGTTTTTT. The chain is built from TRBV6-4 and TRBJ2-2; no firm D call. V lost 7 bases and J 3 bases, leaving 6 bases between the germline ends. This CDR3 region has 12 residues. Germline assignment: CDR1 MRHNA and CDR2 SNTAGT.

J is TRBJ1-3 and V is TRBV4-1; no definite D call. This CDR3 contains 17 residues. Germline CDR1 and CDR2: MGHRA and YSYEKL. V lost 1 base and J 1 base, leaving 14 bases between the germline ends. The CDR3 coding sequence is TGCGCCAGCAGCCAAGTATCCGGGAAGGAGTCTGGAAACACCATATATTTT. Amino acid sequence: CASSQVSGKESGNTIYF.

This chain connects TRBV2 to TRBJ1-1; 8 bases are shared with TRBD1. Per the germline V gene, CDR1 is SNHLY and CDR2 is FYNNEI. The CDR3 is 15 amino acids. With V trimmed by 0 bases and J by 4 bases, 4 bases remained unmatched. The CDR3: CASSEARTGSTEAFF. In DNA form, the CDR3 reads TGTGCCAGCAGTGAAGCCAGGACAGGGAGCACTGAAGCTTTCTTT.

V is TRBV28 and J is TRBJ1-6, with TRBD1 matching over 8 bases. V shed 6 bases and J 9 bases; nucleotides not matched to a gene: 10. CDR1 and CDR2 (germline): MDHEN, SYDVKM. The CDR3 has 15 amino acids. CDR3 DNA: TGTGCCAGCAGGACTGGTGACAGGGGAGGTTCACCCCTCCACTTT. Translation: CASRTGDRGGSPLHF.

This chain joins TRBV6-5 and TRBJ2-3; tentatively, D is TRBD2 (7 bases). The CDR3 consists of 14 residues. The germline V gene encodes CDR1 MNHEY and CDR2 SVGAGI. The V end was cut by 9 bases, the J end by 4 bases, with 17 bases between. The DNA for the CDR3 is TGTGCCAGTCTCAGGGCGGGGGCCTCAGATACGCAGTATTTT. It is translated as CASLRAGASDTQYF.

This chain links TRBV7-2 with TRBJ2-7, with 9 bases aligning to TRBD1. Germline V gene lookup returns CDR1 SGHTA and CDR2 FQGNSA. The CDR3 contains 15 residues. The V segment lost 1 base and the J segment 1 base; nucleotides outside the gene matches: 2. CDR3 DNA: TGTGCCAGCAGCTTAGACAGGGGGCCGTCCTACGAGCAGTACTTC. It is translated as CASSLDRGPSYEQYF. The full variable domain, in which reference TRBV7-2 and TRBJ2-7 provide the parts outside the CDR3, is GAGVSQSPSNKVTEKGKDVELRCDPISGHTALYWYRQSLGQGLEFLIYFQGNSAPDKSGLPSDRFSAERTGGSVSTLTIQRTQQEDSAVYLCASSLDRGPSYEQYFGPGTRLTVT.

This chain links TRBV27 with TRBJ1-1; possibly TRBD1 for D (5 bases). Germline CDR1 MNHEY, CDR2 SMNVEV (reference sequence). The CDR3 is made up of 13 amino acids. The V end was cut by 8 bases, the J end by 1 base, with 11 bases between. The CDR3 bases are TGTGCCAGCTCCCGAAGGGGGAACACTGAAGCTTTCTTT. It encodes CASSRRGNTEAFF.

The chain carries TRBV29-1 and TRBJ2-5; D perhaps matches TRBD1 (5 bases). The CDR3 is 17 residues long. V was cut by 1 base and J by 1 base, with 19 bases left in between. CDR1 is SQVTM, CDR2 ANQGSEA, per germline. CDR3 sequence: CSVEGTRGTRTQETQYF. The CDR3 DNA is TGCAGCGTTGAAGGGACAAGGGGAACCCGTACCCAAGAGACCCAGTACTTC.

This chain joins TRBV28 and TRBJ2-1; TRBD2 aligns across 10 bases. The CDR3 is 14 residues long. The ends lost 4 bases at V and 7 bases at J; junction bases unmatched: 4. CDR1 is MDHEN, CDR2 SYDVKM, per germline. The CDR3 sequence: CASSSSGSINEQFF. In nucleotides, the CDR3 is TGTGCCAGCAGTTCTAGCGGGAGCATTAATGAGCAGTTCTTC.